This T cell receptor (beta chain) emerged from a study of regulatory T cells in long-lasting Graves disease. Germline-derived CDR1 and CDR2 are SEHNR and FQNEAQ (reference sequence). The CDR3 sequence is 17 residues long. Trimming took off 7 bases at V and 1 base at J, with 22 bases between the two ends. In building TCR beta libraries, iRepertoire HTBI primers were used together with Arm-PCR of CDR3 regions. TCRdb analysed the multiplex PCR reads with MiXCR anew, one entry per CDR3 protein. The sample records about 470,000 distinct CDR3 sequences, less than 25% being singletons. Stated time point: persistent/refractory GD, antithyroid drugs over 5 years with positive TRAb. The TCR library was prepared using RNA isolated from PBMCs. American Thyroid Association guidelines were used to diagnose Graves' disease.

The rearrangement joins TRBV7-9 to TRBJ1-1, with D possibly being TRBD1 (5 bases). The TCR sequence derives from a female donor with Graves disease. Sequencing used peripheral blood mononuclear cells (PBMCs), obtained when the disease was refractory, from a patient treated with antithyroid drugs. The CDR3 DNA follows: TGTGCCAGCACGTCAAGAGGGGAGGGCTGGCGGAACACTGAAGCTTTCTTT. Encoded protein: CASTSRGEGWRNTEAFF.